The 8 T cell receptor beta chains given below trace back to one sample, sequenced in a study of regulatory T cells in long-lasting Graves disease. Building of the TCR beta libraries involved iRepertoire HTBI primers and Arm-PCR of CDR3 regions. Via MiXCR, TCRdb re-called the multiplex PCR reads, giving one row per CDR3 protein. The sample has 350,000 to 550,000 distinct CDR3 sequences; 12% to 15% are singletons. Indicated time point: newly diagnosed GD, antithyroid drugs for less than 3 months. There was RNA extracted from PBMCs, and the TCR library was made from it. These same records also appear under a second study, on T cells in Graves' hyperthyroidism and ophthalmopathy.

Sequenced material: peripheral blood mononuclear cells (PBMCs), taken at new diagnosis, from a patient treated with antithyroid drugs. Receptors originate from a woman between 45 and 65 years old with Graves disease.

This clonotype was seen just once. The genes are TRBV4-2 and TRBJ2-2; 13 bases are shared with TRBD2. The CDR3 runs 18 residues. Trimming took 1 base from V and 7 from J; bases not matched to a gene: 9. The germline V gene has CDR1 LGHNA and CDR2 YNFKEQ. CDR3 nucleotides: TGTGCCAGCAGCCAAGGACTAGCGGGAGGCCAGTTATTCGGGGAGCTGTTTTTT. Its translation is CASSQGLAGGQLFGELFF.

A few counts support this clonotype. The chain carries TRBV30 and TRBJ2-1; weak D call: TRBD2 (7 bases). The CDR3 runs to 14 residues. V was clipped by 3 bases and J by 8 bases, with 17 bases between them. Germline CDR1 is GTSNPN and CDR2 is SVGIG (reference sequence). As DNA, the CDR3 is TGTGCCTGGAGGAGGGGGGGAGTAGTTGATGAGCAGTTCTTC. Its protein is CAWRRGGVVDEQFF.

The chain employs TRBV29-1 and TRBJ2-1; 7 nucleotides match TRBD2. This CDR3 has 11 residues. The germline CDR1 and CDR2 sequences are SQVTM and ANQGSEA. The trim removed 1 base at V and 12 bases at J, leaving 3 bases unmatched. CDR3 DNA: TGCAGCGTTGAAGTCCCTAGCGGGCAGTTCTTC. Its translation is CSVEVPSGQFF.

V gene TRBV4-1 combines with J gene TRBJ2-6; D is uncertain. The CDR3 sequence is 16 residues long. V was pared by 0 bases and J by 3 bases, with 9 bases between. The V gene's germline CDR1 is MGHRA and CDR2 YSYEKL. Written as DNA, the CDR3 is TGCGCCAGCAGCCAAGAACGTGTATATGGGGCCAACGTCCTGACTTTC. It translates to CASSQERVYGANVLTF.

The chain employs TRBV28 and TRBJ1-5; D call uncertain. Trimming left V 2 bases short and J 0 bases short, with 11 bases between. The V gene's germline CDR1 is MDHEN and CDR2 SYDVKM. The length of the CDR3 is 16 residues. CDR3 sequence (DNA): TGTGCCAGCAGTTTAGTCTCAGGTTATAGCAATCAGCCCCAGCATTTT. Its protein is CASSLVSGYSNQPQHF.

V usage is TRBV12-3 or TRBV12-4 and J usage is TRBJ2-1; D could derive from TRBD1 or TRBD2 (5 bases each). Trimming left V 3 bases short and J 9 bases short, with 12 bases between. The CDR3 runs to 13 residues. The CDR3 bases are TGTGCCAGCAGTTTCGGTGGGGGTGGTGAGCAGTTCTTC. This translates into CASSFGGGGEQFF.

Ten or more counts support this clonotype. J is TRBJ2-3 and V is TRBV10-2, with TRBD2 as a possible D gene (5 bases). The CDR3 length is 13 residues. V was trimmed by 0 bases and J by 8 bases, leaving 9 bases between them. CDR1 is WSHSY and CDR2 is SAAADI in the germline V gene. The CDR3 spells CASSESRAATQYF. CDR3 coding DNA: TGCGCCAGCAGTGAGTCGAGAGCGGCTACGCAGTATTTT.

This clonotype was seen repeatedly, ten times or more. V usage is TRBV30 and J usage is TRBJ2-7, with D possibly being TRBD1 (5 bases). This CDR3 spans 13 amino acids. CDR1 and CDR2 (germline): GTSNPN, SVGIG (reference sequence). Trimming removed 0 bases from V and 3 bases from J, with 9 bases in between. The CDR3 region has the DNA TGTGCCTGGAGTGTAAAGACAGTCTACGAGCAGTACTTC. Protein sequence: CAWSVKTVYEQYF.